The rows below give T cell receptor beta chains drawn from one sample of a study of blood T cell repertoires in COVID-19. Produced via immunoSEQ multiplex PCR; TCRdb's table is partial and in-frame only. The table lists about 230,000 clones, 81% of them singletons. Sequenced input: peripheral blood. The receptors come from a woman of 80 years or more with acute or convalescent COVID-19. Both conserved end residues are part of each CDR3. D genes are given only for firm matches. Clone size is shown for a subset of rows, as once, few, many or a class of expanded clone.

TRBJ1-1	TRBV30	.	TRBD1	CAWSVIGQGTNTEAFF	TGTGCCTGGAGTGTGATAGGACAGGGAACGAACACTGAAGCTTTCTTT
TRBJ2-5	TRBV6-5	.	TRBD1	CAGRNRGLETQYF	TGTGCCGGCAGGAACAGGGGCTTGGAGACCCAGTACTTC
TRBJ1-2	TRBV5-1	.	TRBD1	CASSSYMTGDGGYTF	TGCGCCAGCAGCTCATACATGACAGGGGACGGGGGCTACACCTTC
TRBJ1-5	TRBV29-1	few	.	CSVGPGFNQPQHF	TGCAGCGTTGGACCAGGGTTCAATCAGCCCCAGCATTTT
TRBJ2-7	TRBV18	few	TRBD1	CASSLRQGAYEQYF	TGTGCCAGCTCATTACGACAGGGGGCCTACGAGCAGTACTTC
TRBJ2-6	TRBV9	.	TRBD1	CASSVGRGRREANVLTF	TGTGCCAGCAGCGTAGGTAGGGGGCGCAGAGAGGCCAACGTCCTGACTTTC
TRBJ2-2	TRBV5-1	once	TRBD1	CASSLERAGGRANTGELFF	TGCGCCAGCAGCTTGGAACGAGCAGGGGGACGCGCGAACACCGGGGAGCTGTTTTTT
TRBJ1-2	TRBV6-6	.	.	CASSLRTWASGSYGYTF	TGTGCCAGCAGTCTTAGAACGTGGGCCAGCGGCAGCTATGGCTACACCTTC
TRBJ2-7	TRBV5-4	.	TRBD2	CASSINLASGRVVQYF	TGTGCCAGCAGCATTAACCTGGCTAGCGGGAGGGTAGTGCAGTACTTC
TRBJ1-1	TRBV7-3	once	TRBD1	CASSPDRGSTEAFF	TGTGCCAGCAGCCCCGACAGGGGAAGCACTGAAGCTTTCTTT
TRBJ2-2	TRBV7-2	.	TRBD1	CAINRDRSNTGELFF	TGTGCCATCAACCGGGACAGGTCGAACACCGGGGAGCTGTTTTTT
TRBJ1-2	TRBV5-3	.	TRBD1	CARSGQGVYGYTF	TGTGCCAGAAGCGGTCAGGGGGTTTATGGCTACACCTTC
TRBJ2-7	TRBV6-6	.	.	CASSYSRGGHEQYF	TGTGCCAGCAGTTACTCGAGGGGGGGCCACGAGCAGTACTTC
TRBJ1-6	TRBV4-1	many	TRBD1	CASSQGTGGDSPLHF	TGCGCCAGCAGCCAAGGGACAGGGGGTGATTCACCCCTCCACTTT
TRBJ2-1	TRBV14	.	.	CASSQALRHEQFF	TGTGCCAGCAGCCAAGCTTTGCGCCATGAGCAGTTCTTC
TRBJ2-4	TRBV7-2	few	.	CASSRDSGENIQYF	TGTGCCAGCAGCAGGGACTCGGGGGAAAACATTCAGTACTTC
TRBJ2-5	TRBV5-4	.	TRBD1	CASSRDRGETQYF	TGTGCCAGCAGCAGGGACAGGGGTGAGACCCAGTACTTC
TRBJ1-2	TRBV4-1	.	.	CASSPTVPPYGYTF	TGCGCCAGCAGCCCTACAGTTCCCCCTTATGGCTACACCTTC